This T cell receptor (beta chain) was retrieved from a study of T cell responses to AZD1222 COVID-19 vaccine. General study findings and limits: Mapped onto spike, vaccine-associated CD4 TCRs spanned it and were dominant at 160-218 and 743-854. After two AZD1222 doses, spike-specific TCR breadth and depth rose versus day 0.

The CDR3 contains 18 residues. Germline CDR1 reads SGHAT; CDR2 reads FQNNGV. V lost 3 bases, J lost 4 bases, and 21 bases lay in between. About this clone: Its antigen is unidentified.

Libraries were prepared by immunoSEQ multiplex PCR; TCRdb keeps only in-frame clonotypes and omits some of them. The table has 110,000 to 150,000 clones, more than 70% seen once; the top ten hold around 3.1%. The receptor comes from an adult who received the AZD1222 COVID-19 vaccine. Here the sequenced sample was peripheral blood, taken 28 days after the second AZD1222 dose. V gene TRBV11-2 combines with J gene TRBJ2-2, with D possibly TRBD1 on 6 matching bases. CDR3 region: CASSFPRLPQGPTGELFF. CDR3 sequence (DNA): TGTGCCAGCAGCTTTCCCCGTCTCCCCCAGGGGCCCACCGGGGAGCTGTTTTTT.